This TCR beta chain was sequenced for a study of CD8+CD57+ T cells in acquired aplastic anemia. General observations from the study: In common between the patients and the controls were twenty-nine CD8+ CDR3 sequences.

Genomic DNA templated the TCR beta VDJ and CDR3 profiling. MiXCR, run by TCRdb on the reads, gives a single entry per CDR3 protein. The table includes tens of thousands of distinct CDR3 sequences, under 50% detected once. The V gene lost 4 bases and the J gene lost 7 bases, with 8 bases spanning the gap. Germline V lookup: CDR1 SEHNR, CDR2 FQNEAQ (reference sequence). The CDR3 sequence is 12 residues long. A word on this clonotype: What it recognizes is unknown.

This clonotype was obtained from a human donor in good health, serving as a control. This sequence joins TRBV7-9 and TRBJ2-1; D not resolved. Sequenced: sorted CD4+, CD8+, or CD8+CD57+ T cells (not recorded which) from PBMCs. CDR3 sequence (DNA): TGTGCCAGCAGCTCACCGAAGAATGAGCAGTTCTTC. Protein: CASSSPKNEQFF.